A selection of T cell receptor beta chains follows, all from one sample in a study of blood T cell repertoires in COVID-19. Data came from immunoSEQ multiplex PCR; TCRdb stores just in-frame clones and leaves some out. The sample lists about 100,000 clones, approximately 92% occurring once. Sequencing was carried out using peripheral blood. The receptor source for this set is a man in his 70s with acute or convalescent COVID-19. CDR3s include the opening cysteine and the closing phenylalanine or tryptophan. D genes are given only for firm matches. Clone size is given for some rows only: seen once, a few or many times, or a class if the clone is expanded.

length	size	V	D	J	DNA	CDR3
13	-	TRBV7-9	-	TRBJ2-7	TGTGCCAGCACCAATTCAGGGGTCCACGAGCAGTACTTC	CASTNSGVHEQYF
16	-	TRBV28	TRBD1	TRBJ1-6	TGTGCCAGCAGTCCCCGGACAGGGGCCCGAAATTCACCCCTCCACTTT	CASSPRTGARNSPLHF
16	-	TRBV11-2	-	TRBJ1-4	TGTGCCAGCAGCTTACAGGAGGTGGCAACTAATGAAAAACTGTTTTTT	CASSLQEVATNEKLFF
11	-	TRBV14	TRBD1	TRBJ1-1	TGTGCCAGCAGCCAAACAGGGGGTGCTTTCTTT	CASSQTGGAFF
16	-	TRBV2	TRBD1	TRBJ1-5	TGTGCCAGCAGGCCCGACAGGGGAGATAGCAATCAGCCCCAGCATTTT	CASRPDRGDSNQPQHF
15	-	TRBV7-9	-	TRBJ1-3	TGTGCCAGCAGCTTAAGAGGCGGATCTGGAAACACCATATATTTT	CASSLRGGSGNTIYF
15	-	TRBV6-5	-	TRBJ2-3	TGTGCCAGCAGTCCGGGACCGCGGGGTACAGATACGCAGTATTTT	CASSPGPRGTDTQYF
14	once	TRBV3-1/TRBV3-2	-	TRBJ1-2	TGTGCCAGCAGCCAAACAGGGCGGAGAGATGGCTACACCTTC	CASSQTGRRDGYTF
12	-	TRBV19	-	TRBJ2-1	TGTGCCAGTAGGACTCTTCACAATGAGCAGTTCTTC	CASRTLHNEQFF
16	once	TRBV28	TRBD1	TRBJ1-5	TGTGCCAGCAGATTCACGGACAGGGCGGGCAATCAGCCCCAGCATTTT	CASRFTDRAGNQPQHF
12	once	TRBV13	-	TRBJ2-5	TGTGCCAGCAGCCGTCCCCAGGAGACCCAGTACTTC	CASSRPQETQYF
14	-	TRBV6-5	TRBD1	TRBJ2-3	TGTGCCAGCAGCGGACAGGGAAATCCAGATACGCAGTATTTT	CASSGQGNPDTQYF
14	-	TRBV3-1/TRBV3-2	-	TRBJ1-1	TGTGCCAGCAGCTATTCTACAGGACCCACTGAAGCTTTCTTT	CASSYSTGPTEAFF
14	once	TRBV29-1	-	TRBJ2-1	TGCAGCGTTCCCCACGCCAGTTCCTACAATGAGCAGTTCTTC	CSVPHASSYNEQFF
15	-	TRBV7-6	-	TRBJ2-3	TGTGCCAGCAGCTTAGCCTCGTCCAGGACAGATACGCAGTATTTT	CASSLASSRTDTQYF
15	-	TRBV7-9	-	TRBJ2-7	TGTGCCAGCAGCTTAACGACAGCCCTCTCCTACGAGCAGTACTTC	CASSLTTALSYEQYF
13	-	TRBV6-6	-	TRBJ1-3	TGTGCCAGCAGTTACTTGGCGGGGAACACCATATATTTT	CASSYLAGNTIYF
14	-	TRBV21-1	-	TRBJ2-1	TGTGCCAGCAGCAAAGGGGCAGGGTGGAATGAGCAGTTCTTC	CASSKGAGWNEQFF
13	-	TRBV18	-	TRBJ1-5	TGTGCCAGCTCAAAACAGGAGAATCAGCCCCAGCATTTT	CASSKQENQPQHF
16	few	TRBV28	-	TRBJ1-6	TGTGCCAGCAGTTGGGACGGGGGTTCCTATAATTCACCCCTCCACTTT	CASSWDGGSYNSPLHF
15	-	TRBV2	-	TRBJ1-5	TGTGCCAGCAGTGACTCTCGGGGGATCAATCAGCCCCAGCATTTT	CASSDSRGINQPQHF
14	-	TRBV10-3	TRBD1	TRBJ2-7	TGTGCCATCACCTCCGGACAGGGAGCCTACGAGCAGTACTTC	CAITSGQGAYEQYF
15	-	TRBV10-2	TRBD2	TRBJ2-1	TGCGCCAGCAGACTAGCGGGACCCCTTTACAATGAGCAGTTCTTC	CASRLAGPLYNEQFF
18	-	TRBV2	TRBD2	TRBJ2-3	TGTGCCAGCAGTGAGTTGGCTAGCGGGGGGGCCCTGACAGATACGCAGTATTTT	CASSELASGGALTDTQYF
15	-	TRBV11-2	TRBD2	TRBJ2-3	TGTGCCAGCAGCCGAAGGACTAGCGGCACAGATACGCAGTATTTT	CASSRRTSGTDTQYF
11	-	TRBV2	TRBD1	TRBJ1-2	TGTGCCAACAGACAGGGTTTTGGCTACACCTTC	CANRQGFGYTF
17	once	TRBV18	TRBD1	TRBJ1-5	TGTGCCAGCTCCTTGGGGACAGAATATAGCGGCAATCAGCCCCAGCATTTT	CASSLGTEYSGNQPQHF
11	-	TRBV11-3	-	TRBJ2-5	TGTGCCAGCAGCCCCGGAGAGACCCAGTACTTC	CASSPGETQYF
14	-	TRBV29-1	TRBD1	TRBJ1-1	TGCAGCGTTTTATACAGGGGTGGGAACACTGAAGCTTTCTTT	CSVLYRGGNTEAFF
14	-	TRBV5-1	TRBD1	TRBJ1-1	TGCGCCAGCAGCACGGGACAGGGGGCGGCTGAAGCTTTCTTT	CASSTGQGAAEAFF
13	-	TRBV4-2	-	TRBJ1-5	TGTGCCAGCAGCCAAGGGAGGGATCAGCCCCAGCATTTT	CASSQGRDQPQHF
13	-	TRBV7-2	-	TRBJ2-3	TGTGCCAGCAGGCCAACTAGCACAGATACGCAGTATTTT	CASRPTSTDTQYF
17	-	TRBV3-1/TRBV3-2	TRBD2	TRBJ2-1	TGTGCCAGCAGCCAGGGACTAGCGGGGGGGTCCTTCAATGAGCAGTTCTTC	CASSQGLAGGSFNEQFF
13	-	TRBV3-1/TRBV3-2	-	TRBJ1-4	TGTGCCAGCAGCCTCATGAGCGCTGAAAAACTGTTTTTT	CASSLMSAEKLFF
14	-	TRBV19	-	TRBJ2-7	TGTGCCAGTAGTATCGGATGGGGGCTCGGCGAGCAGTACTTC	CASSIGWGLGEQYF
15	-	TRBV10-3	-	TRBJ1-5	TGTGCCATCAGTGATTCGTCCGCAGGGTACCAGCCCCAGCATTTT	CAISDSSAGYQPQHF
11	-	TRBV7-6	-	TRBJ1-1	TGTGCCAGCAGCCCGGGAACTGAAGCTTTCTTT	CASSPGTEAFF
14	-	TRBV7-2	-	TRBJ1-1	TGTGCCAGCAGTTCGGGGTCCGTGAACACTGAAGCTTTCTTT	CASSSGSVNTEAFF
12	-	TRBV30	-	TRBJ1-1	TGTCTCGCGGGCAGAGGAGGCACTGAAGCTTTCTTT	CLAGRGGTEAFF
15	-	TRBV30	TRBD2	TRBJ2-7	TGTGCCTGGAGTGTCACCTCGGGGGGAGCCCACGAGCAGTACTTC	CAWSVTSGGAHEQYF
12	-	TRBV7-9	-	TRBJ2-3	TGTGCCACCCTAACTGACGGGGATACGCAGTATTTT	CATLTDGDTQYF
13	-	TRBV3-1/TRBV3-2	-	TRBJ1-2	TGTGCCAGCAGCCCGTTGCAGGGCTATGGCTACACCTTC	CASSPLQGYGYTF
13	-	TRBV4-3	-	TRBJ2-2	TGCGCCAGCAGCCAACAGGGTCCCGGGGAGCTGTTTTTT	CASSQQGPGELFF
16	-	TRBV6-5	-	TRBJ2-7	TGTGCCAGCAGTTTGGAGGGGGCGGCTCGGTCCTACGAGCAGTACTTC	CASSLEGAARSYEQYF
15	-	TRBV6-5	TRBD1	TRBJ1-1	TGTGCCAGCAGGCGCACCGGGACAGGGGTCACTGAAGCTTTCTTT	CASRRTGTGVTEAFF
13	-	TRBV7-2	TRBD1	TRBJ1-2	TGTGCCAGCAGCTCGAAACCACAGGGGGACAGCCACTTC	CASSSKPQGDSHF
14	once	TRBV10-3	TRBD1	TRBJ1-1	TGTGCCATCAGTATTACAGGGGGGAACACTGAAGCTTTCTTT	CAISITGGNTEAFF
16	-	TRBV19	-	TRBJ1-5	TGTGCCAGTAGTGCCCACCCCACAGGGAGCAATCAGCCCCAGCATTTT	CASSAHPTGSNQPQHF